The sequence of this T cell receptor beta chain was determined in a study of early T cells in non-severe SARS-CoV-2 infection. TCRdb redid the calling of the 5' RACE reads with MiXCR, one entry per CDR3 protein. The sample includes tens of thousands of distinct CDR3 sequences, 15% of them seen just once. This CDR3 contains 14 residues. CDR1 and CDR2 from the germline V gene are DFQATT and SNEGSKA (reference sequence). Between the trimmed V and J ends, which lost 6 bases and 9 bases, there was a span of 21 bases. Sequencing input: whole blood. The receptor was derived from an adult who was a healthcare worker with PCR-confirmed SARS-CoV-2 infection or an uninfected control (not recorded which). The chain has TRBV20-1 and TRBJ1-5; D is possibly TRBD1 (6 bases). CDR3 DNA: TGCAGTGCCCCAGCCGGGGGGCGTCTTGGGCCCCAGCATTTT. The encoded protein is CSAPAGGRLGPQHF.